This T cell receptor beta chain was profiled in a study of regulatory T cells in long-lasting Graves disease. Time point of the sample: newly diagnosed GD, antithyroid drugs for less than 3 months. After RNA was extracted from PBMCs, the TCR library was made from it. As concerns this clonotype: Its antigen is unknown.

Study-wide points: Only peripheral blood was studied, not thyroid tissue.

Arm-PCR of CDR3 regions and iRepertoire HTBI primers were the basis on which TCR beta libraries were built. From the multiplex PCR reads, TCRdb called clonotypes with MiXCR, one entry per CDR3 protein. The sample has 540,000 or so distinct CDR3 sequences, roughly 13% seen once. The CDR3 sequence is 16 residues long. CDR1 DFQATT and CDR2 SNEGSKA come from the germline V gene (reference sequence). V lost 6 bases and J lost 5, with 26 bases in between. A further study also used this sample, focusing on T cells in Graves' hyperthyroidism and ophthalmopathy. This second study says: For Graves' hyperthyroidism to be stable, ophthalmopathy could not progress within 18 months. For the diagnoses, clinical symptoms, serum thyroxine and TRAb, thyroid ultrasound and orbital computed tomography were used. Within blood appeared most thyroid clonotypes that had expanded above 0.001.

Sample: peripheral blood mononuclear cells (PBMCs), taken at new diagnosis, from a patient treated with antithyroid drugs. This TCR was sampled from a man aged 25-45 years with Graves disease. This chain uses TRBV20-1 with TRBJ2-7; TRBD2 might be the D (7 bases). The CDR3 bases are TGCAGTGCGGAGGGGGGAGGGATGGGGGCGGGAAACGAGCAGTACTTC. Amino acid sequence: CSAEGGGMGAGNEQYF.